The 30 T cell receptor beta chains given below trace back to one sample, sequenced in a study of T-cell memory formation after mild COVID-19 (dated by TCRdb to 2020 to 2022). The library was produced with 5' RACE. The data were produced on an Illumina NovaSeq 6000. TCRdb reworked the public reads: Q25 trimming with fastp, MiXCR clone assembly, productive beta chains retained. One record per CDR3 amino acid sequence lists the most common genes and DNA. Present in this sample are 250,000 to 300,000 distinct CDR3 sequences, 15% to 20% of which were seen just once. Approximately 23% of the sample lies in the top ten. Sequencing used PBMCs or a T cell subset sorted from them (not recorded which). These receptors originate from a man aged 18 to 30 who had mild COVID-19 (a few samples of this study predate the infection). The sample titles of this study are shuffled in the database, so cell type and time point are left out; the donor was told from shared clones.

This clonotype was seen a few times. The chain recombines TRBV20-1 with TRBJ1-1; TRBD1 might be the D (6 bases). V gave up 0 bases and J gave up 0 bases, with 17 bases separating them. The CDR3 consists of 17 residues. Germline lookup yields CDR1 DFQATT and CDR2 SNEGSKA (reference sequence). Here the CDR3 DNA reads TGCAGTGCTAGAGATCGTTCCAGGGGATTCATGAACACTGAAGCTTTCTTT. This codes for CSARDRSRGFMNTEAFF.

The rearrangement links TRBV20-1 to TRBJ1-1; 9 bases fit TRBD1. Germline V gene sequence: CDR1 DFQATT, CDR2 SNEGSKA (reference sequence). This CDR3 region has 15 residues. Losses at the gene ends were 6 bases for V and 1 base for J; bases not matched to a gene: 9. The CDR3 spells CSAKRTGVWNTEAFF. In DNA form, the CDR3 reads TGCAGTGCGAAAAGGACAGGGGTTTGGAACACTGAAGCTTTCTTT.

In its sample, this clonotype was seen a few times. CDR3 sequence: CASSLEPGEIVYGYTF. The CDR3, as DNA: TGCGCCAGCAGCTTGGAGCCAGGGGAAATAGTATATGGCTACACCTTC. The chain uses TRBV5-1 and TRBJ1-2; a weak D match, TRBD1 (6 bases). CDR1 SGHRS and CDR2 YFSETQ come from the germline V gene. CDR3 length: 16 amino acids. V shed 0 bases and J shed 5 bases, with 17 bases lying between them.

This clonotype has more than one count but fewer than ten. The chain has TRBV15 and TRBJ1-2; 7 bases map to TRBD1. The V segment lost 0 bases and the J segment 4 bases; nucleotides outside the gene matches: 8. Germline V CDR1 and CDR2: LNHNV, YYDKDF (reference sequence). This CDR3 has 16 residues. The CDR3 loop is CATSRDFGQAAYGYTF. The CDR3, as DNA: TGTGCCACCAGCAGAGACTTTGGACAGGCTGCCTATGGCTACACCTTC.

This clonotype came up a few times. This chain connects TRBV5-1 to TRBJ2-2, with a weak D call TRBD2 (5 bases). Germline CDR1 is SGHRS and CDR2 is YFSETQ. V lost 0 bases, J lost 7 bases, and 13 bases lay in between. The CDR3 runs 15 residues. CDR3 in amino acids: CASSLARGLDGELFF. For the CDR3, the DNA is TGCGCCAGCAGCTTGGCCCGGGGTTTGGACGGGGAGCTGTTTTTT.

This clonotype was seen once. The CDR3 DNA is TGTGCTAGTGCCAGGGACCTTTCATACGAGCAGTACTTC. Amino acid sequence: CASARDLSYEQYF. This chain connects TRBV12-5 to TRBJ2-7; possibly TRBD1 or TRBD2 for D (5 bases each). Trimming shortened V by 7 bases and J by 4 bases, and 14 bases separated the two germline ends. The CDR3 covers 13 residues. Germline CDR1 reads LGHNT; CDR2 reads FRNRAP.

This clonotype was seen a handful of times. The chain carries TRBV7-3 and TRBJ2-4; D is undetermined. CDR3 length: 13 residues. Looked up from germline, CDR1 is SGHTA and CDR2 is FQGTGA. The V end was cut by 5 bases, the J end by 3 bases, with 8 bases between. The CDR3 spells CASSVSDKNIQYF. Here the CDR3 DNA reads TGTGCCAGCAGCGTCAGCGACAAAAACATTCAGTACTTC.

The chain links TRBV5-1 to TRBJ1-4, with D possibly matching TRBD1 (5 bases). The V gene lost 3 bases and the J gene lost 0 bases, with 12 bases spanning the gap. The CDR3 extends over 16 amino acids. CDR1 and CDR2 from the germline V gene are SGHRS and YFSETQ. CDR3 amino acids: CASSYTGAATNEKLFF. The CDR3 nucleotides read TGCGCCAGCAGCTACACCGGGGCAGCAACTAATGAAAAACTGTTTTTT. Drawing the rest from reference TRBV5-1 and TRBJ1-4, the complete variable domain is KAGVTQTPRYLIKTRGQQVTLSCSPISGHRSVSWYQQTPGQGLQFLFEYFSETQRNKGNFPGRFSGRQFSNSRSEMNVSTLELGDSALYLCASSYTGAATNEKLFFGSGTQLSVL.

The chain has TRBV18 and TRBJ2-2; D possibly uses TRBD1 or TRBD2 (5 bases each). The CDR3 totals 15 residues. Germline V gene data show CDR1 as KGHSH and CDR2 as LQKENI. Trimming left V 7 bases short and J 2 bases short, with 14 bases between. Here the CDR3 reads CASLGDGPNTGELFF. In DNA form, the CDR3 reads TGTGCCAGCTTGGGGGACGGACCAAACACCGGGGAGCTGTTTTTT.

This chain connects TRBV20-1 to TRBJ2-2, with D perhaps TRBD1 or TRBD2 (5 bases each). The V end lost 3 bases, the J end lost 0 bases, and 11 bases lay between the germline ends. This CDR3 comprises 15 residues. Germline V gene lookup returns CDR1 DFQATT and CDR2 SNEGSKA (reference sequence). CDR3 amino acids: CSASWGTSNTGELFF. As DNA, the CDR3 is TGCAGTGCTAGTTGGGGGACCTCGAACACCGGGGAGCTGTTTTTT.

The CDR3 DNA sequence: TGCGCCAGCAGCTTATATACAGGGGATGGGACTGAAGCTTTCTTT. Protein product: CASSLYTGDGTEAFF. The chain couples TRBV5-1 to TRBJ1-1; TRBD1 agrees at 7 bases. Germline values: CDR1 SGHRS, CDR2 YFSETQ. Trimming took 2 bases from V and 5 from J; bases not matched to a gene: 9. This CDR3 is built from 15 residues.

This clonotype has more than one count but fewer than ten. V is TRBV6-5 and J is TRBJ1-6; D is unclear. In germline, CDR1 is MNHEY, CDR2 SVGAGI. The CDR3 covers 15 residues. Trimming took 0 bases from V and 5 from J, leaving 8 bases between them. CDR3 DNA: TGTGCCAGCAGTTACTCAGGGTGGGATAATTCACCCCTCCACTTT. It yields the protein CASSYSGWDNSPLHF.

This chain links TRBV6-6 with TRBJ1-5, with D perhaps TRBD1 (5 bases). Germline CDR1 reads MNHNY; CDR2 reads SVGAGI (reference sequence). With 4 bases removed from V and 9 bases from J, the gap between germline ends came to 13 bases. CDR3 size: 13 residues. The CDR3 loop is CASSSRQIRPQHF. The CDR3 DNA reads TGTGCCAGCAGTTCGAGACAGATCCGGCCCCAGCATTTT.

This clonotype was detected many times. The chain is built from TRBV18 and TRBJ2-3; 10 bases line up with TRBD2. The length of the CDR3 is 17 residues. V shed 0 bases and J 2 bases; nucleotides not matched to a gene: 5. CDR1 and CDR2 (germline): KGHSH, LQKENI. Here the CDR3 DNA reads TGTGCCAGCTCACCACCGAATAGCGGGGGGTACACAGATACGCAGTATTTT. Protein product: CASSPPNSGGYTDTQYF.

CDR3 DNA sequence: TGCGCCAGCAGTGAAGGTACCACGTACGAGCAGTACTTC. It is translated as CASSEGTTYEQYF. The V and J genes are TRBV10-1 and TRBJ2-7; D call uncertain. The CDR3 runs 13 residues. V was cut by 3 bases and J by 4 bases, with 10 bases left in between. Germline CDR1 is WNHNN and CDR2 is SYGVQD (reference sequence).

In its sample, this clonotype was seen a few times. This rearrangement joins TRBV7-3 to TRBJ2-3, with D possibly being TRBD1 (6 bases). V lost 6 bases and J 0 bases, leaving 16 bases between the germline ends. Germline V gene sequence: CDR1 SGHTA, CDR2 FQGTGA. The CDR3 is 16 amino acids. Written as DNA, the CDR3 is TGTGCCAGCAGTTTACGAGAGAGGGGGAGCACAGATACGCAGTATTTT. This sequence encodes CASSLRERGSTDTQYF.

This clonotype occurred a few times. For the CDR3, the DNA is TGTGCCACCAGCAGACTAAACACTGAAGCTTTCTTT. It is translated as CATSRLNTEAFF. The J gene is TRBJ1-1, the V gene TRBV15, with unresolved D. The CDR3 is 12 residues long. Looked up from germline, CDR1 is LNHNV and CDR2 is YYDKDF (reference sequence). V lost 2 bases and J lost 2, with 3 bases in between.

This clonotype turned up a few times. The chain has TRBV24-1 and TRBJ2-2; D is uncertain. The ends were cut back, 3 bases at V and 2 bases at J, with 9 bases in the middle. This CDR3 comprises 15 residues. Germline CDR1 is KGHDR and CDR2 is SFDVKD. CDR3 bases: TGTGCCACCAGTGATAACAGAATTAACACCGGGGAGCTGTTTTTT. Amino acid sequence: CATSDNRINTGELFF.

This rearrangement joins TRBV9 to TRBJ2-3; TRBD2 is a possible D gene (7 bases). Trimming cost V 3 bases and J 5 bases, with 13 bases left between them. Per the germline V gene, CDR1 is SGDLS and CDR2 is YYNGEE. This CDR3 comprises 14 residues. As DNA, the CDR3 is TGTGCCAGCAGCGCCGGGGGGCGGGAAGATACGCAGTATTTT. Protein: CASSAGGREDTQYF.

In its sample, this clonotype was seen a few times. The CDR3 protein is CASSIFEGETQYF. In DNA, the CDR3 is TGTGCCAGCAGCATATTTGAGGGGGAGACCCAGTACTTC. The chain employs TRBV7-9 and TRBJ2-5; D tentatively reads TRBD1 or TRBD2 (5 bases each). In germline, CDR1 is SEHNR, CDR2 FQNEAQ (reference sequence). Trimming cost V 5 bases and J 5 bases, with 12 bases left between them. This CDR3 is built from 13 residues.

This clonotype occurred a few times. The CDR3 region is CAIRREGEQFF. CDR3 coding DNA: TGTGCCATCAGGAGGGAGGGTGAGCAGTTCTTC. The rearrangement links TRBV10-3 to TRBJ2-1; 7 nucleotides line up with TRBD2. This CDR3 has 11 amino acids. The germline V gene has CDR1 ENHRY and CDR2 SYGVKD. V lost 6 bases and J lost 9; bases outside the gene matches: 2.

Only a few counts were recorded for this clonotype. The V and J genes are TRBV2 and TRBJ2-2; D unresolved. CDR3 size: 14 residues. V lost 6 bases to trimming and J lost 0 bases, with 8 bases between them. Germline CDR1 reads SNHLY; CDR2 reads FYNNEI. This chain's CDR3 is CASRRLANTGELFF. CDR3 DNA sequence: TGTGCCAGCAGGAGACTCGCGAACACCGGGGAGCTGTTTTTT.

This clonotype was detected only a few times. This sequence joins TRBV29-1 and TRBJ2-5, with a possible D match to TRBD2 (6 bases). CDR1 is SQVTM, CDR2 ANQGSEA, per germline. Trimming removed 4 bases at V and 6 bases at J, with 15 bases between. The CDR3 has 13 amino acids. CDR3 sequence (DNA): TGCAGCGTTGCGGATGTAGGAGGGAAGACCCAGTACTTC. Its protein product is CSVADVGGKTQYF.

This clonotype was seen a handful of times. This chain links TRBV10-3 with TRBJ2-5; 10 nucleotides align to TRBD1. The V and J ends lost 6 bases and 5 bases, in that order; junction bases with no gene match: 9. Germline-derived CDR1 and CDR2 are ENHRY and SYGVKD. This CDR3 comprises 15 residues. The CDR3 DNA reads as TGTGCCATCAGCGCAGGGACAGGGGCAGGTGAGACCCAGTACTTC. Translated: CAISAGTGAGETQYF.

The chain links TRBV7-3 to TRBJ1-1; the D gene is possibly TRBD1 (6 bases). The CDR3 sequence is 15 residues long. Trimming left V 5 bases short and J 1 base short, with 14 bases between. Germline V CDR1 and CDR2: SGHTA, FQGTGA. In nucleotides, the CDR3 is TGTGCCAGCAGCAAAACAGGGTCGCGGAACACTGAAGCTTTCTTT. Amino acid sequence: CASSKTGSRNTEAFF. The variable domain in full, with the rest retrieved from reference TRBV7-3 and TRBJ1-1, is GAGVSQTPSNKVTEKGKYVELRCDPISGHTALYWYRQSLGQGPEFLIYFQGTGAADDSGLPNDRFFAVRPEGSVSTLKIQRTERGDSAVYLCASSKTGSRNTEAFFGQGTRLTVV.

This sequence joins TRBV19 and TRBJ1-1, with TRBD1 as a possible D gene (5 bases). V lost 6 bases to trimming and J lost 1 base, with 12 bases between them. The CDR3 covers 14 residues. Germline values: CDR1 LNHDA, CDR2 SQIVND (reference sequence). The DNA for the CDR3 is TGTGCCAGTAGAATCGGGGGAGAGAACACTGAAGCTTTCTTT. Its protein product is CASRIGGENTEAFF.

The chain uses TRBV7-8 and TRBJ2-3; TRBD2 matches 7 bases. CDR1 is SGHVS and CDR2 is FQNEAQ in the germline V gene. The CDR3 is 13 amino acids. V lost 10 bases and J lost 2; bases outside the gene matches: 6. Here the CDR3 DNA reads TGTGCCACCGACGGGGGGTTCACAGATACGCAGTATTTT. Its translation is CATDGGFTDTQYF. The variable domain in full, completed from reference TRBV7-8 and TRBJ2-3, reads GAGVSQSPRYKVAKRGQDVALRCDPISGHVSLFWYQQALGQGPEFLTYFQNEAQLDKSGLPSDRFFAERPEGSVSTLKIQRTQQEDSAVYLCATDGGFTDTQYFGPGTRLTVL.

This rearrangement joins TRBV9 to TRBJ2-7; 8 bases are shared with TRBD2. The germline V gene has CDR1 SGDLS and CDR2 YYNGEE. Trimming cost V 2 bases and J 3 bases; bases outside gene matches: 4. The CDR3 has 14 amino acids. In nucleotides, the CDR3 is TGTGCCAGCAGCGTCGGGGGGGCGGACTACGAGCAGTACTTC. This translates into CASSVGGADYEQYF.

This clonotype was counted many times. The V gene is TRBV4-2, the J gene TRBJ2-3; D remains unclear. From germline, CDR1 is LGHNA and CDR2 YNFKEQ. The ends were cut back, 1 base at V and 5 bases at J, with 16 bases in the middle. This CDR3 contains 16 residues. CDR3 protein: CASSQGFSGYEDTQYF. The CDR3 coding sequence is TGTGCCAGCAGCCAAGGATTCTCCGGTTATGAAGATACGCAGTATTTT.

This clonotype was seen only a few times. The V and J genes are TRBV7-8 and TRBJ1-2; unclear D gene. The CDR3 consists of 14 residues. Trimming took off 3 bases at V and 8 bases at J, with 16 bases between the two ends. Germline-derived CDR1 and CDR2 are SGHVS and FQNEAQ. Written as DNA, the CDR3 is TGTGCCAGCAGCTTGGGTCTTCGTCGGAGGGGCTACACCTTC. Protein: CASSLGLRRRGYTF.